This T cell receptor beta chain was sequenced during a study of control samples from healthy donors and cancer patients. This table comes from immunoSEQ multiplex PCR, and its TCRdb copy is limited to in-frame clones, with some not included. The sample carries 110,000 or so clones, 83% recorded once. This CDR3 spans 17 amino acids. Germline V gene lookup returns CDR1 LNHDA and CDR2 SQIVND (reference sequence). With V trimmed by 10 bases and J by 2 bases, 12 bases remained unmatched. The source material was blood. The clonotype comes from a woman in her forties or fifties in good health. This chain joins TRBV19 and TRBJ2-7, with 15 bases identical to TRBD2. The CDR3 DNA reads TGTGCCACCTATACCAGGACTAGCGGGGGGGTCCCCTACGAGCAGTACTTC. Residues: CATYTRTSGGVPYEQYF.